Ten or more counts support the clone carrying this TCR beta chain. Its antigen is as yet unknown. This specimen belongs to a study of early T cells in non-severe SARS-CoV-2 infection. Looking at the study overall: Unsorted whole blood bulk RNA was sequenced, with unpaired chains.

Whole-study results and caveats: In VDJdb matching, anti-spike CD8 responses were favored while private and CD4 specificities went missing.

Molecules of cDNA were individually given unique molecular identifiers that were attached to them. Using its own MiXCR run on the 5' RACE reads, TCRdb lists one record per CDR3 protein. The sample includes tens of thousands of distinct CDR3 sequences, more than 4% seen only once; the top ten take approximately 6.3%. The sequence came from an adult who was a healthcare worker with PCR-confirmed SARS-CoV-2 infection or an uninfected control (not recorded which). The sequencing sample was made of whole blood.

The CDR3 spells CASSPQGYEQYF. The CDR3 coding sequence is TGTGCCAGCAGTCCACAGGGCTACGAGCAGTACTTC. The chain recombines TRBV12-3 or TRBV12-4 with TRBJ2-7; TRBD1 might be the D (6 bases). The CDR3 loop spans 12 amino acids. Trimming removed 5 bases at V and 3 bases at J, with 8 bases between.